What follows is one TCR beta chain and its context. Its matching antigen is unknown. This sample is part of a study of cytomegalovirus exposure and HLA in healthy donors. Study overall: A later analysis reported the 100 to 150 validation repertoires used the same platform as the approximately 670 first-cohort repertoires.

Clones were read by immunoSEQ multiplex PCR, and TCRdb kept only the in-frame ones, dropping some. Here the sample spans hundreds of thousands of clones, about nine tenths being singletons. Points from the study as a whole: The study recorded 160 or so TCR beta chains that were cytomegalovirus-associated.

Sequenced input: PBMCs. The TCR was taken from a woman younger than 45 in good health and CMV-seronegative.

The CDR3 nucleotides are TGCGCCAGCAGCTTGGGACCGGGGGATGAGCAGTTCTTC. Protein sequence: CASSLGPGDEQFF. The chain employs TRBV5-1 and TRBJ2-1; maybe TRBD2 (6 bases). V dropped 0 bases and J dropped 8 bases, with 9 bases sitting between them. The CDR3 spans 13 residues. From germline, CDR1 is SGHRS and CDR2 YFSETQ. Full variable domain (remainder filled in from reference TRBV5-1 and TRBJ2-1): KAGVTQTPRYLIKTRGQQVTLSCSPISGHRSVSWYQQTPGQGLQFLFEYFSETQRNKGNFPGRFSGRQFSNSRSEMNVSTLELGDSALYLCASSLGPGDEQFFGPGTRLTVL.